Detailed here is one TCR beta chain. As processed by the authors: It was from reference gene primer amplification that nucleated cell counts were estimated. The method was immunoSEQ multiplex PCR; TCRdb's version includes in-frame clones alone and lacks a portion of them. V and J calls and clone size are copied from that table; D and trimming were computed from the DNA. The sample lists 200,000 to 250,000 clones, around four fifths occurring once. The entry originates in a study of blood T cell repertoires in COVID-19. About the study: The study drew acute and convalescent COVID-19 samples from the United States, Italy and Spain. The cDNA or gDNA used as material had been derived from T cells, B-cell-depleted T cells, or PBMCs.

The V gene lost 4 bases and the J gene lost 4 bases, with 8 bases spanning the gap. This CDR3 comprises 12 residues. Germline V CDR1 and CDR2: SGHRS, YFSETQ. The origin of this receptor is a woman older than 75 with active or convalescent COVID-19. The chain uses TRBV5-1 and TRBJ2-5, with D perhaps matching TRBD1 (6 bases). Sequencing was done on a sample of peripheral blood. CDR3 region: CASSPGVETQYF. The CDR3 bases are TGCGCCAGCAGCCCAGGGGTAGAGACCCAGTACTTC.